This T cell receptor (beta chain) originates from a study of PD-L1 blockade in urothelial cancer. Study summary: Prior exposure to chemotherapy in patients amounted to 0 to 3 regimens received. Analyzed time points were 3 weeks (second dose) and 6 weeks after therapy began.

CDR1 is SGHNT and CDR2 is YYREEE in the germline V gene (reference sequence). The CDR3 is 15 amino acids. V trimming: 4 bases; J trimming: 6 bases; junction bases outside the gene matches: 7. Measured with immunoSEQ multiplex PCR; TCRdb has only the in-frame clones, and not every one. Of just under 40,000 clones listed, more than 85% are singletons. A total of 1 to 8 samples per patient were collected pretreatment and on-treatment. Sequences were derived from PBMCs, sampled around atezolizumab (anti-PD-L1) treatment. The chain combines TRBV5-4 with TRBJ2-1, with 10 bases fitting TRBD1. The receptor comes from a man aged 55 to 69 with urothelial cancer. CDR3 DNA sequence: TGTGCCAGCAGCCCCCGGGACAGGGGTCTCAATGAGCAGTTCTTC. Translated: CASSPRDRGLNEQFF.